This TCR beta chain was sequenced during a study of regulatory T cells in long-lasting Graves disease. Regarding time point: persistent/refractory GD, antithyroid drugs over 5 years with positive TRAb. PBMCs were the source of the RNA used for TCR sequencing. The CDR3 has 12 amino acids. Looked up from germline, CDR1 is SGHRS and CDR2 is YFSETQ. Trimming removed 4 bases from V and 12 bases from J; junction bases left unmatched: 7. CDR3 regions were amplified by Arm-PCR using iRepertoire HTBI primers to build TCR beta libraries. TCRdb passed the multiplex PCR reads through MiXCR, listing each CDR3 protein once. The table records hundreds of thousands of distinct CDR3 sequences, about 22% of them present only once.

This sample comprised peripheral blood mononuclear cells (PBMCs), obtained when the disease was refractory, from a patient treated with antithyroid drugs. The rearrangement joins TRBV5-1 to TRBJ1-2; 9 nucleotides match TRBD1. The source is a female donor with Graves disease. CDR3 sequence reads: CASSPGTGPNTF. As DNA, the CDR3 is TGCGCCAGCAGCCCCGGGACAGGGCCGAACACCTTC.